This T cell receptor (beta chain) is drawn from a study of blood T cell repertoires in COVID-19. Study details: Sites across the United States, Italy and Spain contributed samples from acute and convalescent COVID-19. PBMCs, B-cell-depleted T cells, or T cells were the source of the cDNA or gDNA that made up the material.

Germline trimming cut 6 bases from V and 3 bases from J; bases unmatched to any gene: 10. This CDR3 has 16 residues. The germline gives CDR1 MGHDK, CDR2 SYGVNS. Seattle patient enrollment occurred during active infection, with longitudinal follow-up thereafter. Per the study methods: For nucleated cells, counts were estimated from reference gene primer amplification. Data came from immunoSEQ multiplex PCR; TCRdb stores just in-frame clones and leaves some out. Clone size and V and J calls were adopted from that table, with D and trimming inferred from the DNA. Among under 20,000 clones listed, around 77% were seen once.

V usage is TRBV25-1 and J usage is TRBJ1-4, with 7 bases lining up with TRBD1. The sequence came from a man between 65 and 85 years old with COVID-19, enrolled during active disease. The sequenced material came from peripheral blood. This CDR3 is CASRLGSQGPNEKLFF. CDR3 in DNA: TGTGCCAGCAGATTAGGATCACAGGGGCCTAATGAAAAACTGTTTTTT.